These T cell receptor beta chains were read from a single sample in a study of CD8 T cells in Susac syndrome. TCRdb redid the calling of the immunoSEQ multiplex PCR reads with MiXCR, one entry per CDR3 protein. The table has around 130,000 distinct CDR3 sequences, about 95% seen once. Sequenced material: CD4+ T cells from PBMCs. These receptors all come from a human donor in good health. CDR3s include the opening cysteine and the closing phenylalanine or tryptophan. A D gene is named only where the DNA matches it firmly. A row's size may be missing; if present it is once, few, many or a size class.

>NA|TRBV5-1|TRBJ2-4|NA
CASSFQGSGNIQYF
TGCGCCAGCAGCTTCCAGGGGTCTGGAAACATTCAGTACTTC
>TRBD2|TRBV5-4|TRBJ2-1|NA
CASSRQSRLAIYEQFF
TGTGCCAGCAGCCGACAGTCGAGACTAGCGATCTATGAGCAGTTCTTC
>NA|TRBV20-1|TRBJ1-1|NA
CSASRVSGGVGGTEAFF
TGCAGTGCTAGCCGAGTTTCTGGGGGCGTTGGTGGCACTGAAGCTTTCTTT
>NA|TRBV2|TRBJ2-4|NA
CASSKERRTLNIQYF
TGTGCCAGCAGCAAAGAGAGACGGACCCTTAACATTCAGTACTTC
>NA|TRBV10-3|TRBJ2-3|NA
CAISESVGRGDTQYF
TGTGCCATCAGTGAGTCTGTGGGACGGGGAGATACGCAGTATTTT
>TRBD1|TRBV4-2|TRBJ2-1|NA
CASSESTGGNEQFF
TGTGCCAGCAGCGAATCTACAGGGGGCAATGAGCAGTTCTTC
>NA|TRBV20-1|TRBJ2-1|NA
CSATLSYNEQFF
TGCAGTGCTACACTATCGTACAATGAGCAGTTCTTC
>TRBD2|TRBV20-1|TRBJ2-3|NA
CSARELAGDTQYF
TGCAGTGCTAGAGAACTAGCGGGGGATACGCAGTATTTT
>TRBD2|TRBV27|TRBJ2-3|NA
CASPRRWGLAGVQGTDTQYF
TGTGCCAGCCCGAGAAGGTGGGGTCTAGCGGGAGTTCAAGGCACAGATACGCAGTATTTT
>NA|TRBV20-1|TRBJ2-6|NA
CSARMGPGANVLTF
TGCAGTGCTAGAATGGGTCCTGGGGCCAACGTCCTGACTTTC
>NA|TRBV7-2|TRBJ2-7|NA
CASSPSRNEQYF
TGTGCCAGCAGCCCTTCTCGGAACGAGCAGTACTTC
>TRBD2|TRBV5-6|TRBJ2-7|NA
CASSPQGLAGALRQYF
TGTGCCAGCAGCCCCCAAGGACTAGCGGGAGCGCTTAGGCAGTACTTC
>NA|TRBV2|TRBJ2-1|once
CASRKDLDEQFF
TGTGCCAGCAGGAAGGACCTCGATGAGCAGTTCTTC
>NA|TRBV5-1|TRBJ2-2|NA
CASSSWINQGRREELFF
TGCGCCAGCAGCTCATGGATTAATCAGGGGCGACGAGAGGAGCTGTTTTTT
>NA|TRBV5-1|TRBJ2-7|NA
CASSPGHPYEQYF
TGCGCCAGCAGTCCGGGACACCCCTACGAGCAGTACTTC
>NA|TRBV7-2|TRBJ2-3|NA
CASSLGGQSGDTQYF
TGTGCCAGCAGCCTCGGCGGGCAATCGGGAGATACGCAGTATTTT
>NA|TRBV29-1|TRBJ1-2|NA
CSTNGNGYTF
TGCAGCACTAATGGGAATGGCTACACCTTC
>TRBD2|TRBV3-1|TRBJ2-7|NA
CASSQDLRLAGHEQYF
TGTGCCAGCAGCCAAGATTTAAGGCTAGCGGGCCACGAGCAGTACTTC
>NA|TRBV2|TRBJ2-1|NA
CASTRDASSYNEQFF
TGTGCCAGCACAAGGGACGCGAGCTCCTACAATGAGCAGTTCTTC
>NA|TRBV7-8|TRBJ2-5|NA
CASSLNRGGETQYF
TGTGCCAGCAGCCTAAACAGGGGAGGAGAGACCCAGTACTTC
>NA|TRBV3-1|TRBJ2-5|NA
CASSRVGEETQYF
TGTGCCAGCAGCCGAGTAGGTGAAGAGACCCAGTACTTC
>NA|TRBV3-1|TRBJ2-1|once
CASSQGRRDGLSGAYNEQFF
TGTGCCAGCAGCCAAGGGAGGAGGGATGGACTTTCAGGCGCCTACAATGAGCAGTTCTTC